Shown below are 4 T cell receptor beta chains from a single sample sequenced in a study of control samples from healthy donors and cancer patients (dated by TCRdb to the early 2020s). Libraries were made using the immunoSEQ multiplex PCR assay. TCRdb took this table from immuneACCESS and kept in-frame rearrangements with V and J called. Such tables lack part of the clones; where checked against another copy, unresolved V genes explain under half of the gap, and the rest is unexplained. The sample data list about 130,000 clones, and around nine tenths of these were observed just once. Roughly 3.1% of the sample goes to the ten largest clones. Material: blood. The source of these receptors is a man aged 45 to 65 in good health.

This clone came up a few times. The gene calls are TRBV27 and TRBJ1-4; D ambiguous. Germline CDR1 and CDR2: MNHEY and SMNVEV (reference sequence). The CDR3 length is 16 residues. V was cut by 4 bases and J by 3 bases, with 15 bases left in between. The CDR3: CASSYDMSLANEKLFF. CDR3 in DNA: TGTGCCAGCAGTTATGACATGTCATTAGCTAATGAAAAACTGTTTTTT.

The chain uses TRBV6-5 and TRBJ2-7; the match to TRBD1 covers 8 bases. V lost 2 bases, J lost 5 bases, and 5 bases stayed unmatched. This CDR3 has 14 residues. Germline CDR1 MNHEY, CDR2 SVGAGI. The CDR3 region is CASSYTTGANEQYF. CDR3 DNA: TGTGCCAGCAGTTACACGACAGGGGCCAACGAGCAGTACTTC.

V usage is TRBV6-4 and J usage is TRBJ1-5; D perhaps matches TRBD1 (5 bases). The CDR3 is 13 residues long. Germline CDR1 reads MRHNA; CDR2 reads SNTAGT. Trimming cost V 3 bases and J 8 bases, with 11 bases left between them. This chain's CDR3 is CASSEGPLEPQHF. CDR3 bases: TGTGCCAGCAGTGAGGGACCTCTGGAGCCCCAGCATTTT.

The chain carries TRBV18 and TRBJ2-7; 8 nucleotides match TRBD1. CDR3 length equals 16 residues. Trimming removed 6 bases from V and 4 bases from J; junction bases left unmatched: 14. Germline V gene data show CDR1 as KGHSH and CDR2 as LQKENI. The CDR3 DNA reads as TGTGCCAGCTCTCAAGGCCCCCCCGACAGGGGTTACGAGCAGTACTTC. Translated: CASSQGPPDRGYEQYF. The whole variable domain, remainder taken from reference TRBV18 and TRBJ2-7, is NAGVMQNPRHLVRRRGQEARLRCSPMKGHSHVYWYRQLPEEGLKFMVYLQKENIIDESGMPKERFSAEFPKEGPSILRIQQVVRGDSAAYFCASSQGPPDRGYEQYFGPGTRLTVT.